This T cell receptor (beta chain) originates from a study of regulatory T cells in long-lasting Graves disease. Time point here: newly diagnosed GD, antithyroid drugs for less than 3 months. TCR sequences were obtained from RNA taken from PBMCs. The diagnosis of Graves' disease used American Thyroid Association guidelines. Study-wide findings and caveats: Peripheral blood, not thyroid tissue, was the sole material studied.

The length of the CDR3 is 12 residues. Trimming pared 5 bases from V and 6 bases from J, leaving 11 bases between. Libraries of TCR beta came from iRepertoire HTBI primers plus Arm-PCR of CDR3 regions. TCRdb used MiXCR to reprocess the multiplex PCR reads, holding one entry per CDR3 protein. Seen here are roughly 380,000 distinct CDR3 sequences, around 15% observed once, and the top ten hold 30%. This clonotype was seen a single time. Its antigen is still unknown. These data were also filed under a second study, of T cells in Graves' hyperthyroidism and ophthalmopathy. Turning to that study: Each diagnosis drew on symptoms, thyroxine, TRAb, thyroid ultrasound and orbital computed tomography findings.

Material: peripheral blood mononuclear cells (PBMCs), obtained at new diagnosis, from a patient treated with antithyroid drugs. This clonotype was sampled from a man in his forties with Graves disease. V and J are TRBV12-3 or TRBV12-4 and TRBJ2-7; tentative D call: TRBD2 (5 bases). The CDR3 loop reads CASSASGIEQYF. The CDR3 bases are TGTGCCAGCAGTGCCTCGGGAATCGAGCAGTACTTC.